This T cell receptor (beta chain) is from a study of blood T cell repertoires in COVID-19. Study summary: Acute-phase and convalescent COVID-19 samples originated in the United States, Italy and Spain. PBMCs, B-cell-depleted T cells, or T cells were the source of the cDNA or gDNA that made up the material.

This clone was seen just once. Source study methods: Counts of nucleated cells, estimated from reference gene primer amplification, were obtained. Assay used: immunoSEQ multiplex PCR; TCRdb lists only in-frame clones, some missing. That table is the source of V, J and clone size, and D and trimming were worked out from the DNA. The table lists tens of thousands of clones, approximately 92% of them singletons. Germline V gene lookup returns CDR1 SGHRS and CDR2 YFSETQ. The CDR3 contains 16 residues. Trimming took 6 bases from V and 2 from J, leaving 20 bases between them. This receptor was taken from an elderly woman with acute or convalescent COVID-19. The sequenced material came from peripheral blood. The chain is built from TRBV5-1 and TRBJ2-5, with a weak D call TRBD2 (7 bases). Here the CDR3 reads CASTPWGGPGQETQYF. The CDR3 nucleotides read TGCGCCAGCACCCCTTGGGGGGGGCCCGGACAAGAGACCCAGTACTTC.